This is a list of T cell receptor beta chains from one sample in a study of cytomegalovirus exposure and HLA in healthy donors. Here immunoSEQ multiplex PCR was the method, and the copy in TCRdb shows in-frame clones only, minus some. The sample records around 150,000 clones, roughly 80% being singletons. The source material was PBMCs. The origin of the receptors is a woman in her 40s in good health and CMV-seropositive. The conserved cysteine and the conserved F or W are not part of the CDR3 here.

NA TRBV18 ASSPRTGRIYEQY
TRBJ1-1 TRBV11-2 ASSERAGRGNTEAF
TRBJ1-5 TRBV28 ASSFPGSNQPQH
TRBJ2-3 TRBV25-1 ASSEPFTDTQY
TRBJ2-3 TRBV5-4 ASSLDFGGRVGDTQY
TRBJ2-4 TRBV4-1 ASSQVVAGAKNIQY
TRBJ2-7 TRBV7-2 ASSSSGYEQY
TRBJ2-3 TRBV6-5 ASRPLAGGTDTQY
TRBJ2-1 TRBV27 ASSLSQGGDEQF
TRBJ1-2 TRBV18 ASSPQPPYGYT
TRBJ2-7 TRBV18 ASSPPGRYGGEQY
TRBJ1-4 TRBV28 ASSFSTGGKEKLF
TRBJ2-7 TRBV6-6 ASISGLFYEQY
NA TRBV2 ASTEAGARYEQY
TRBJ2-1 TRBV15 ATSARYSLYNEQF
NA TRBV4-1 ASSQDPTTTYEQY
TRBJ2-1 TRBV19 ASRRLGGNEQF
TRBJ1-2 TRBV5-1 ASSPGQNYGYT
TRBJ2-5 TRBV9 ASSVGTTSGETQY
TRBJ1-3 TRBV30 AWSDPRRGGNTIY
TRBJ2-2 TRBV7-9 ASSSRQGFTGELF
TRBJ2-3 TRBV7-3 ASSHGTSTDTQY
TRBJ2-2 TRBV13 ASSLVIRGSTGELF
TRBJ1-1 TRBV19 ASSIGKGLPDA
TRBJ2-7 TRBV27 ASSSPIGDRGLVDGYEQY
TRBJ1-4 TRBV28 ASKVQGPGEKLF
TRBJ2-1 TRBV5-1 ASSPSSGGYNEQF
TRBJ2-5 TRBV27 ASSPLWGGGLETQY